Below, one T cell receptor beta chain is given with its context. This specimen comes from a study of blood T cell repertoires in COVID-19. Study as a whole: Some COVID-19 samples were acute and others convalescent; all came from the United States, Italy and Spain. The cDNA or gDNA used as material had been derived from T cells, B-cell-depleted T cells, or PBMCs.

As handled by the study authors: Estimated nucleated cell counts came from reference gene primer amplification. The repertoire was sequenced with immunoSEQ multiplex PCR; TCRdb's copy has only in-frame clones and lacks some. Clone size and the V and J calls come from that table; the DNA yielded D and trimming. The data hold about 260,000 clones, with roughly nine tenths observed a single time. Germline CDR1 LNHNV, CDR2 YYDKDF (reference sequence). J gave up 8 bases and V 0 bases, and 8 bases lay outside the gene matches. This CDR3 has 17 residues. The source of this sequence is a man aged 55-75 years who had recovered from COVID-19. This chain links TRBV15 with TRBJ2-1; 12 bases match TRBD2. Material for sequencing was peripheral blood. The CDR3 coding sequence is TGTGCCACCAGCAGAGAGGTACTAGCGGGGGGCTCCTATGAGCAGTTCTTC. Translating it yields CATSREVLAGGSYEQFF.